This T cell receptor (beta chain) is drawn from a study of T cell clones after liver transplantation. Libraries were prepared by immunoSEQ multiplex PCR; TCRdb keeps only in-frame clonotypes and omits some of them. The table has around 120,000 clones, 90% seen once; the top ten hold 0.83%. Trimming removed 3 bases at V and 7 bases at J, with 12 bases between. CDR3 length: 14 amino acids. The germline V gene encodes CDR1 SGHTA and CDR2 FQGNSA. The chain is built from TRBV7-2 and TRBJ1-4; no definite D call. The source is a human patient who received a liver transplant. Some T cells here may be from the graft donor. Sample: CD4+ T cells from blood, taken 12 months after liver transplant. CDR3 DNA sequence: TGTGCCAGCAGCTTCGGCACAGTGGGTGAAAAACTGTTTTTT. Its protein is CASSFGTVGEKLFF.